Listed here are 20 T cell receptor beta chains from one sample, sequenced in a study of blood T cell repertoires in COVID-19. Assay used: immunoSEQ multiplex PCR; TCRdb lists only in-frame clones, some missing. The sample shows 200,000 to 250,000 clones, nearly 90% of them seen only once. The sequencing sample was made of PBMCs or T cells enriched from blood (not recorded which). These receptors originate from a man under 40 who had been exposed to COVID-19.

This chain joins TRBV15 and TRBJ1-6; 10 bases match TRBD1. V was clipped by 2 bases and J by 7 bases; unmatched bases: 5. The CDR3 length is 16 residues. Germline V gene sequence: CDR1 LNHNV, CDR2 YYDKDF (reference sequence). CDR3 residues: CATSRNPGQGNSPLHF. The CDR3 DNA reads TGTGCCACCAGCAGAAATCCGGGACAGGGGAATTCACCCCTCCACTTT.

This clone was picked up a small number of times. The chain couples TRBV5-6 to TRBJ2-5; the D gene is possibly TRBD1 (6 bases). V shed 3 bases and J shed 0 bases, with 18 bases lying between them. CDR1 SGHDT and CDR2 YYEEEE come from the germline V gene. This CDR3 is 17 amino acids long. The CDR3 sequence is CASSSSATGTYQETQYF. In DNA form, the CDR3 reads TGTGCCAGCAGCTCGTCAGCAACCGGGACATACCAAGAGACCCAGTACTTC.

The chain carries TRBV2 and TRBJ2-1; D is perhaps TRBD1 (5 bases). Germline V lookup: CDR1 SNHLY, CDR2 FYNNEI. V was cut by 6 bases and J by 15 bases, with 21 bases left in between. The CDR3 contains 13 residues. Here the CDR3 reads CASRGPGPQDGFF. For the CDR3, the DNA is TGTGCCAGCAGGGGGCCAGGGCCACAAGACGGGTTCTTC.

The rearrangement links TRBV6-6 to TRBJ1-2; 9 positions agree with TRBD1. With 6 bases clipped from V and 4 bases from J, the junction kept 12 bases outside the gene matches. CDR1 and CDR2 from the germline V gene are MNHNY and SVGAGI (reference sequence). CDR3 length equals 16 residues. DNA of the CDR3: TGTGCCAGCAGCCCCCTAGGGGACAGGGCCCTCTATGGCTACACCTTC. Amino acid sequence: CASSPLGDRALYGYTF.

This clone was picked up a small number of times. This chain uses TRBV3-1 (or the pseudogene TRBV3-2) with TRBJ2-7; TRBD1 matches at 11 bases. CDR1 and CDR2 (germline): LGHDT, YNNKEL (reference sequence). This CDR3 comprises 14 residues. V was pared by 10 bases and J by 0 bases, with 5 bases of the junction left unmatched. The CDR3 DNA is TGTGCCATCCACGGACAGGGGGCCTCCTACGAGCAGTACTTC. Amino acids: CAIHGQGASYEQYF.

This clone occurred once. J is TRBJ1-3 and V is TRBV6-5; 7 bases are shared with TRBD1. The V gene's germline CDR1 is MNHEY and CDR2 SVGAGI. V trimming: 7 bases; J trimming: 2 bases; junction bases outside the gene matches: 8. The CDR3 runs 15 residues. CDR3 amino acids: CASKNSGTAGNTIYF. The CDR3 nucleotides are TGTGCCAGCAAGAATTCCGGGACAGCTGGAAACACCATATATTTT.

V is TRBV2 and J is TRBJ2-3; D perhaps matches TRBD2 (5 bases). The CDR3 loop spans 12 amino acids. The ends were cut back, 3 bases at V and 8 bases at J, with 9 bases in the middle. From germline, CDR1 is SNHLY and CDR2 FYNNEI. CDR3 residues: CASSDYGGTQYF. CDR3 nucleotides: TGTGCCAGCAGTGATTATGGAGGTACGCAGTATTTT.

The V gene is TRBV7-9, the J gene TRBJ1-1; D possibly corresponds to TRBD1 (5 bases). The CDR3 contains 12 residues. Looked up from germline, CDR1 is SEHNR and CDR2 is FQNEAQ (reference sequence). V lost 7 bases to trimming and J lost 5 bases, with 11 bases between them. The CDR3 DNA is TGTGCCAGCATCGGGGGAGGGACTGAAGCTTTCTTT. Its protein is CASIGGGTEAFF. The full variable domain, in which reference TRBV7-9 and TRBJ1-1 provide the parts outside the CDR3, is DTGVSQNPRHKITKRGQNVTFRCDPISEHNRLYWYRQTLGQGPEFLTYFQNEAQLEKSRLLSDRFSAERPKGSFSTLEIQRTEQGDSAMYLCASIGGGTEAFFGQGTRLTVV.

The chain recombines TRBV9 with TRBJ2-5; TRBD1 is a possible D gene (6 bases). This CDR3 spans 17 amino acids. The germline V gene has CDR1 SGDLS and CDR2 YYNGEE. V lost 0 bases and J 2 bases, leaving 17 bases between the germline ends. The chain's CDR3 is CASSVGYSSRGQETQYF. CDR3 bases: TGTGCCAGCAGCGTAGGGTACAGCAGCAGGGGTCAAGAGACCCAGTACTTC.

This clone came up once. The rearrangement uses TRBV5-6 and TRBJ1-1, with 9 bases that match TRBD1. J lost 12 bases, V lost 0 bases, and 9 bases had no gene match. Germline loops: CDR1 SGHDT, CDR2 YYEEEE. The length of the CDR3 is 14 residues. CDR3 amino acids: CASSLGDRAGPTFF. CDR3 DNA sequence: TGTGCCAGCAGCTTGGGGGACAGGGCGGGCCCGACTTTCTTT. The full variable domain, completed using reference TRBV5-6 and TRBJ1-1, is DAGVTQSPTHLIKTRGQQVTLRCSPKSGHDTVSWYQQALGQGPQFIFQYYEEEERQRGNFPDRFSGHQFPNYSSELNVNALLLGDSALYLCASSLGDRAGPTFFGQGTRLTVV.

This chain connects TRBV19 to TRBJ1-2; tentative D call: TRBD1 (5 bases). V was clipped by 2 bases and J by 8 bases, with 15 bases between them. The germline V gene encodes CDR1 LNHDA and CDR2 SQIVND (reference sequence). The CDR3 loop spans 14 amino acids. The CDR3 spells CASSISQGPYGYTF. For the CDR3, the DNA is TGTGCCAGTAGTATAAGTCAGGGTCCATACGGCTACACCTTC.

The CDR3 DNA follows: TGTGCCAGCAGCTTGGGCGGGACTGTACATGGCTACACCTTC. Residues: CASSLGGTVHGYTF. The gene calls are TRBV5-5 and TRBJ1-2; D might be TRBD1 (5 bases). V was trimmed by 0 bases and J by 6 bases, leaving 12 bases between them. The CDR3 is 14 amino acids. Germline V gene sequence: CDR1 SGHKS, CDR2 YYEKEE (reference sequence).

This clone was counted between two and nine times. The chain links TRBV18 to TRBJ1-2, with 9 positions matching TRBD1. Germline lookup yields CDR1 KGHSH and CDR2 LQKENI. The CDR3 is 15 amino acids. After removal of 2 bases from V and 4 bases from J, the junction contained 5 bases not matched to a gene. The CDR3 nucleotides read TGTGCCAGCTCACCAGGGACAGGGTCCGTCTATGGCTACACCTTC. It codes for CASSPGTGSVYGYTF.

CDR3 loop: CVRSLEPIGGEQPQHF. In DNA, the CDR3 is TGTGTCAGAAGCTTAGAACCCATAGGAGGGGAACAGCCCCAGCATTTT. V usage is TRBV7-5 and J usage is TRBJ1-5. TRBV7-5 is listed as a pseudogene. This CDR3 has 16 amino acids.

The V gene is TRBV3-1 (or the pseudogene TRBV3-2), the J gene TRBJ2-7, with 12 bases fitting TRBD2. CDR3 size: 14 residues. Germline V gene data show CDR1 as LGHDT and CDR2 as YNNKEL (reference sequence). The ends lost 5 bases at V and 7 bases at J; junction bases unmatched: 6. The CDR3 loop is CASSRLAGAGEQYF. CDR3 DNA: TGTGCCAGCAGCAGACTAGCGGGGGCGGGGGAGCAGTACTTC.

The rearrangement joins TRBV5-1 to TRBJ2-3; no clear D. CDR1 and CDR2 from the germline V gene are SGHRS and YFSETQ. This CDR3 is 11 amino acids long. With 2 bases removed from V and 5 bases from J, the gap between germline ends came to 3 bases. The CDR3 coding sequence is TGCGCCAGCAGCTTTAGAGATACGCAGTATTTT. The encoded protein is CASSFRDTQYF.

This sequence joins TRBV4-3 and TRBJ1-6; D gene ambiguous. Trimming cost V 0 bases and J 9 bases, with 9 bases left between them. CDR3 length: 14 residues. Germline lookup yields CDR1 LGHNA and CDR2 YSLEER. The CDR3 sequence: CASSQDGEFSPLHF. CDR3 sequence (DNA): TGCGCCAGCAGCCAAGATGGGGAGTTTTCACCCCTCCACTTT.

The rearrangement links TRBV19 to TRBJ1-6; no reliable D call. The CDR3 sequence is 15 residues long. V was shortened by 5 bases and J by 7 bases, with 15 bases between the two germline ends. Germline lookup yields CDR1 LNHDA and CDR2 SQIVND (reference sequence). CDR3 in DNA: TGTGCCAGTAGTGCCCAGTCGGGTCTGAATTCACCCCTCCACTTT. Translation: CASSAQSGLNSPLHF.

This chain links TRBV2 with TRBJ2-1; maybe TRBD2 (6 bases). The CDR3 sequence is 14 residues long. The germline gives CDR1 SNHLY, CDR2 FYNNEI. V was trimmed by 5 bases and J by 2 bases, leaving 10 bases between them. The CDR3 spells CASSITSTYNEQFF. DNA of the CDR3: TGTGCCAGCAGTATTACTAGCACCTACAATGAGCAGTTCTTC.

This chain uses TRBV7-2 with TRBJ2-5; the D gene is possibly TRBD2 (5 bases). This CDR3 region has 15 residues. Germline CDR1 SGHTA, CDR2 FQGNSA. Trimming removed 1 base at V and 4 bases at J, with 13 bases between. The CDR3 sequence: CASSLGFGAGETQYF. CDR3 bases: TGTGCCAGCAGCTTAGGTTTTGGCGCGGGAGAGACCCAGTACTTC.